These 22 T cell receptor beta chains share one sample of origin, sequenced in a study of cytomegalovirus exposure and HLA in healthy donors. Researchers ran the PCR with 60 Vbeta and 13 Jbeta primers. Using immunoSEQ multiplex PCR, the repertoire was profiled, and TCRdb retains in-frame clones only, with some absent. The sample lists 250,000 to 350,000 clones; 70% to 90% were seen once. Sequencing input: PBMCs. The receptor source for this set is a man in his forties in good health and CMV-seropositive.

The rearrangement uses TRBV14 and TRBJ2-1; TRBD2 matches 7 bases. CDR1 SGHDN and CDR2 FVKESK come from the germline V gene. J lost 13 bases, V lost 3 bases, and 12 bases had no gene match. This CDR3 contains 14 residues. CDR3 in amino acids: CASSQGEGGGQQFF. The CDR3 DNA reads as TGTGCCAGCAGCCAGGGGGAGGGCGGCGGACAACAGTTCTTC.

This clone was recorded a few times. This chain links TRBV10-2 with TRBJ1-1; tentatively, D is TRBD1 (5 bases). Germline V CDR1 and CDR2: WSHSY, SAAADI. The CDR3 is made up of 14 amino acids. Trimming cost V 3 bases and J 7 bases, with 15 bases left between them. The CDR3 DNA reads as TGCGCCAGCAGTGACCCGTGGGGCACCTTTGAAGCTTTCTTT. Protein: CASSDPWGTFEAFF.

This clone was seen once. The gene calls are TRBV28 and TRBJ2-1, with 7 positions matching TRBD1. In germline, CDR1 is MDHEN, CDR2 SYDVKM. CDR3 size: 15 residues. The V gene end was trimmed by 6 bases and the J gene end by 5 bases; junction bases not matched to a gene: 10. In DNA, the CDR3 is TGTGCCAGCAGATATTATAACGACAGGGACAATGAGCAGTTCTTC. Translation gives CASRYYNDRDNEQFF.

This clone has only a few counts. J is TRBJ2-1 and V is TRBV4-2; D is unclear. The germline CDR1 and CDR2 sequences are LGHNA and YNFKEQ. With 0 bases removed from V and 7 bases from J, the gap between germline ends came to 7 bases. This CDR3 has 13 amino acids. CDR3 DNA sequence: TGTGCCAGCAGCCAAGATTTTCCGAATGAGCAGTTCTTC. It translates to CASSQDFPNEQFF.

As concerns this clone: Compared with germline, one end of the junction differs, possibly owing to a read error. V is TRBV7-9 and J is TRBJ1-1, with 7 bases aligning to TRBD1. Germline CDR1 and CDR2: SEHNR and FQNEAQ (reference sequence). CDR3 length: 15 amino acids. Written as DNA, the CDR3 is TGTTCCAGCAGCTTTTACAGGGGTGAGGGCACTGAAGCTTTCTTT. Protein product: CSSSFYRGEGTEAFF.

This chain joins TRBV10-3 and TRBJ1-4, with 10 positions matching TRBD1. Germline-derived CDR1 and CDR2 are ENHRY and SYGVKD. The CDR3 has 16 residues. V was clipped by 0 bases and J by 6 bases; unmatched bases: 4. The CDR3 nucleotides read TGTGCCATCAGTGAGTCAGCGACAGGGGGCGATGAAAAACTGTTTTTT. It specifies CAISESATGGDEKLFF.

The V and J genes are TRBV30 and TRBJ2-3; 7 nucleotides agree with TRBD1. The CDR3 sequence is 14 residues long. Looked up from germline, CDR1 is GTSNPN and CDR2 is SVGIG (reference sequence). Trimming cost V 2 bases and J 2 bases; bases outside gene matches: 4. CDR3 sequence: CAWSTGTDTDTQYF. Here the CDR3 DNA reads TGTGCCTGGAGTACCGGGACAGACACAGATACGCAGTATTTT.

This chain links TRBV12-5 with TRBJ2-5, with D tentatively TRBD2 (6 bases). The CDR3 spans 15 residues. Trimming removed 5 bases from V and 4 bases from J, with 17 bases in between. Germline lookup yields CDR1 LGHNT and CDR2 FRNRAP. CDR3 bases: TGTGCTAGTGGTCCCGGGACTCCGGGGAGAGAGACCCAGTACTTC. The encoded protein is CASGPGTPGRETQYF.

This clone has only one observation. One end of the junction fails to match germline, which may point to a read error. The CDR3 region is CASSAERLAGDGEQFF. The CDR3 region has the DNA TGTGCTAGCAGCGCCGAACGACTAGCGGGAGACGGTGAGCAGTTCTTC. The rearrangement joins TRBV7-7 to TRBJ2-1; TRBD2 aligns across 12 bases. This CDR3 contains 16 residues. CDR1 and CDR2 (germline): SSHAT, FNYEAQ (reference sequence).

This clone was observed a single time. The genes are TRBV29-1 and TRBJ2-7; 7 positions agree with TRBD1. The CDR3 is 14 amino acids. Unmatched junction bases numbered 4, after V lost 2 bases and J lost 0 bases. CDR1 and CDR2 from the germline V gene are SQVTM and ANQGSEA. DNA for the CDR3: TGCAGCGTTGAATTCCGGGACAGCTCCTACGAGCAGTACTTC. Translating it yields CSVEFRDSSYEQYF.

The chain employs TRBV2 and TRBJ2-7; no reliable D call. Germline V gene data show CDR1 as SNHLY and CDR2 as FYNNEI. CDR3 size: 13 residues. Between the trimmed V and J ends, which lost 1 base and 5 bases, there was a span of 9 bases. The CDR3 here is CASSEERIHEQYF. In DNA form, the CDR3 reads TGTGCCAGCAGTGAAGAGCGAATCCACGAGCAGTACTTC.

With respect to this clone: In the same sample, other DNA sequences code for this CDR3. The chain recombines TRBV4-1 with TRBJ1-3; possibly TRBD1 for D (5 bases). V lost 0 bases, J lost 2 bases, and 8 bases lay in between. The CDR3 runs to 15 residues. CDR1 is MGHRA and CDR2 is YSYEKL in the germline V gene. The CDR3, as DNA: TGCGCCAGCAGCCAAGACCGGGGGGCTGGAAACACCATATATTTT. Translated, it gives CASSQDRGAGNTIYF.

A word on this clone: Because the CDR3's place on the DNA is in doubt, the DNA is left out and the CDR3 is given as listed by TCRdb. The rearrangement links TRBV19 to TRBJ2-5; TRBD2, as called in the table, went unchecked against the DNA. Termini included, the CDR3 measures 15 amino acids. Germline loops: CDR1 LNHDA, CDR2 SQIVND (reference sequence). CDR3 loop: CASSISVLPQETQYF.

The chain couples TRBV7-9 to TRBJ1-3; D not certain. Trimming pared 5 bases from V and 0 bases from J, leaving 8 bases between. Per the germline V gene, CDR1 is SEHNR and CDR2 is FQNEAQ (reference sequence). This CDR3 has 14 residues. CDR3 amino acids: CASSRTSSGNTIYF. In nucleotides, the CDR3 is TGTGCCAGCAGCCGCACGAGCTCTGGAAACACCATATATTTT.

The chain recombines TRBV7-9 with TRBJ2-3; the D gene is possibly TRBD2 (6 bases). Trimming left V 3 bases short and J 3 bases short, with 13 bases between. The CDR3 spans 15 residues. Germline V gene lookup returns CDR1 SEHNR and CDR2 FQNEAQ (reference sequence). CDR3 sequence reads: CASSFRLGDTDTQYF. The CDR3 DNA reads TGTGCCAGCAGCTTCCGACTAGGGGATACAGATACGCAGTATTTT.

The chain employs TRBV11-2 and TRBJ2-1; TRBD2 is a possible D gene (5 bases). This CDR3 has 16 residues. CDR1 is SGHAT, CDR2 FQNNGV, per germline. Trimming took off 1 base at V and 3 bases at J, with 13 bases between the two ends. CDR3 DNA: TGTGCCAGCAGCTTAGGCGGGTACCAACGCTACAATGAGCAGTTCTTC. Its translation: CASSLGGYQRYNEQFF.

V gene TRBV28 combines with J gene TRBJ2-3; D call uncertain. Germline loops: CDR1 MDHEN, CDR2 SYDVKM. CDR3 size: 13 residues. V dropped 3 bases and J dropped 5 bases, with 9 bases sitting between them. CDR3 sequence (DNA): TGTGCCAGCAGTTTGGGCTCGGAAGATACGCAGTATTTT. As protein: CASSLGSEDTQYF.

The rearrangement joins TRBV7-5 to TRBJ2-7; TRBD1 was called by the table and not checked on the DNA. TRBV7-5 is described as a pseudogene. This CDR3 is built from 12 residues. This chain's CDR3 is CARIGGIYEQYF. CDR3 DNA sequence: TGTGCCAGAATAGGGGGAATCTACGAGCAGTACTTC.

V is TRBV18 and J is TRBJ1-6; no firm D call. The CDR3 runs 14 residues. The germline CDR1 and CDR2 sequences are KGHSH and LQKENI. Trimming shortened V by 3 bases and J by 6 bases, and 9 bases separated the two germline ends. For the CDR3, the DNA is TGTGCCAGCTCACCCAGGTCAAGTAATTCACCCCTCCACTTT. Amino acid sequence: CASSPRSSNSPLHF. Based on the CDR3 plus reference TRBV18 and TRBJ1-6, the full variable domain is NAGVMQNPRHLVRRRGQEARLRCSPMKGHSHVYWYRQLPEEGLKFMVYLQKENIIDESGMPKERFSAEFPKEGPSILRIQQVVRGDSAAYFCASSPRSSNSPLHFGNGTRLTVT.

Written as DNA, the CDR3 is TGTGCCAGTAGTATAGTGGCTAGCGGGAAAACCGGGGAGCTGTTTTTT. It yields the protein CASSIVASGKTGELFF. V usage is TRBV19 and J usage is TRBJ2-2; 9 positions agree with TRBD2. Trimming at V came to 1 base and at J to 5 bases, leaving 5 bases not matched to a gene. The CDR3 is 16 amino acids. The germline V gene encodes CDR1 LNHDA and CDR2 SQIVND (reference sequence).

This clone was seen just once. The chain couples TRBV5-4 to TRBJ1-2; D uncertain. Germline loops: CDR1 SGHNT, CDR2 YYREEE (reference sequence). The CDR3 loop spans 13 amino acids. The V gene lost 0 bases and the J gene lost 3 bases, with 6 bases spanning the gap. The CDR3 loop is CASSLGADYGYTF. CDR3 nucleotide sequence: TGTGCCAGCAGCTTGGGGGCAGACTATGGCTACACCTTC.

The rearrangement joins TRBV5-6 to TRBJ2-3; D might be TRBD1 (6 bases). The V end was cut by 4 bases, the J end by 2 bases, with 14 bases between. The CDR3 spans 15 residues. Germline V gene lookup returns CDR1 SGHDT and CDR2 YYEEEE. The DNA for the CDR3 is TGTGCCAGCAGCGCCCTCGGACAGCACACAGATACGCAGTATTTT. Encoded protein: CASSALGQHTDTQYF.